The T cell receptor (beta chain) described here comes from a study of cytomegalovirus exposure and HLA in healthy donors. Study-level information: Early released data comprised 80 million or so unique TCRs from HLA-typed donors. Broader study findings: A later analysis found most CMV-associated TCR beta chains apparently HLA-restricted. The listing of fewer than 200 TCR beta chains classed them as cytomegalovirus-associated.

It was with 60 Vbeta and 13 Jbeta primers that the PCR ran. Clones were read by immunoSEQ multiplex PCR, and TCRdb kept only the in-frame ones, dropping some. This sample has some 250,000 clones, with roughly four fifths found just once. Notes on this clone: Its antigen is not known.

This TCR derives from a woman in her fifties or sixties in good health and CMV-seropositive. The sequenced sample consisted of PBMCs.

CDR3 protein: CATSQVNTEAFF. For the CDR3, the DNA is TGTGCCACCAGTCAGGTGAACACTGAAGCTTTCTTT. The chain employs TRBV15 and TRBJ1-1; D remains ambiguous. Germline V gives CDR1 LNHNV, CDR2 YYDKDF (reference sequence). V lost 6 bases and J 0 bases, leaving 5 bases between the germline ends. The CDR3 totals 12 residues.